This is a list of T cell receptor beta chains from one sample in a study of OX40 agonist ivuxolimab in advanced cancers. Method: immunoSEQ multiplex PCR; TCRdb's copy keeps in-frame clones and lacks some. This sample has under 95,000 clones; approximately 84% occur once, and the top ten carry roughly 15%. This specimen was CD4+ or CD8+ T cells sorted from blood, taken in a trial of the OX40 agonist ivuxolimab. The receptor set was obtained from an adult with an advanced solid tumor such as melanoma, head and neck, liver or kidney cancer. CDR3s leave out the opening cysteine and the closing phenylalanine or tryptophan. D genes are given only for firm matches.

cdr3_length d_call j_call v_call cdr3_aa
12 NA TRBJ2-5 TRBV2 ASSELRFGETQY
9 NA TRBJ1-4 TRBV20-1 SAWGGEKLF
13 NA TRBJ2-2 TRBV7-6 ASSLRFSGTGELF
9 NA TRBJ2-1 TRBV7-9 ASSSLGEQF
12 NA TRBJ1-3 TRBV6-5 ASSEALSFGTIY
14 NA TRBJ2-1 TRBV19 ASSIGGGQAGNEQF
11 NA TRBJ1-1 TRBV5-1 ASSLRDTDKAF
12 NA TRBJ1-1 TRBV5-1 ASSGGGEDTEAF
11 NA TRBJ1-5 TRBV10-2 ASSNGASQPQH
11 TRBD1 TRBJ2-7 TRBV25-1 ASSGDRAEEQY
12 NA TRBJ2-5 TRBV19 ASSMGVGEETQY
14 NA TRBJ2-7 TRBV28 ASSLGRGSPAYEQY
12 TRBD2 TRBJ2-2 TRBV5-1 ASSFLSGAGELF
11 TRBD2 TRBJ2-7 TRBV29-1 SVGPSGFYEQY
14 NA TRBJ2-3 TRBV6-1 ASSETSLGGTDTQY
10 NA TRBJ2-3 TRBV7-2 ASSLVRGTQY